The rows below give T cell receptor beta chains drawn from one sample of a study of blood T cell repertoires in COVID-19. Profiled with immunoSEQ multiplex PCR; TCRdb holds only in-frame clones, not every one. Found here are fewer than 350,000 clones, about nine tenths of them singletons; the top ten hold about 1.7%. Sequences were obtained from PBMCs or T cells enriched from blood (not recorded which). These TCRs come from a woman between 35 and 50 years old who had recovered from COVID-19. Each CDR3 is given with its conserved first and last residue. D genes are given only for firm matches. Clone size is shown for a subset of rows, as once, few, many or a class of expanded clone.

length	D	J	V	size	CDR3	DNA
20	TRBD1	TRBJ1-1	TRBV6-2/TRBV6-3	.	CASSYLHGRKGARIDTEAFF	TGTGCCAGCAGTTACCTCCACGGACGAAAGGGGGCGCGAATAGACACTGAAGCTTTCTTT
15	.	TRBJ1-2	TRBV12-2	once	CASRLIGQIIYGYTF	TGTGCAAGTCGCTTAATAGGACAGATAATCTATGGCTACACCTTC
15	.	TRBJ2-2	TRBV6-5	.	CASSYVARNTGELFF	TGTGCCAGCAGTTACGTGGCCAGAAACACCGGGGAGCTGTTTTTT
16	TRBD2	TRBJ2-3	TRBV28	.	CASRLGTSGSEDTQYF	TGTGCCAGCAGGCTCGGGACTAGCGGGAGTGAGGATACGCAGTATTTT
16	TRBD1	TRBJ2-7	TRBV7-8	.	CASSQQGSGASYEQYF	TGTGCCAGCAGCCAACAGGGGAGCGGTGCCTCCTACGAGCAGTACTTC
15	.	TRBJ1-5	TRBV18	.	CASSPYQGNNQPQHF	TGTGCCAGCTCACCGTATCAGGGGAACAATCAGCCCCAGCATTTT
14	.	TRBJ2-1	TRBV7-3	.	CASSFGAPGNEQFF	TGTGCCAGCAGCTTTGGGGCCCCAGGGAATGAGCAGTTCTTC
16	.	TRBJ2-3	TRBV29-1	.	CSVEAGGRTSTDTQYF	TGCAGCGTTGAAGCTGGCGGCCGTACTAGCACAGATACGCAGTATTTT
14	.	TRBJ1-5	TRBV6-1	.	CASSDDRRNQPQHF	TGTGCCAGCAGTGATGACAGACGAAATCAGCCCCAGCATTTT
11	.	TRBJ1-2	TRBV5-5	once	CASSLGTVHTF	TGTGCCAGCAGCTTGGGGACAGTACATACCTTC
15	.	TRBJ2-1	TRBV5-1	.	CASSLEAGEGDEQFF	TGCGCCAGCAGCTTGGAGGCAGGGGAGGGCGATGAGCAGTTCTTC
13	TRBD1	TRBJ2-7	TRBV7-8	.	CASSLVDRYEQYF	TGTGCCAGCAGCCTAGTGGACAGGTACGAGCAGTACTTC
12	.	TRBJ1-2	TRBV5-4	.	CASGRVNYGYTF	TGTGCCAGCGGGAGGGTTAACTATGGCTACACCTTC
16	.	TRBJ2-5	TRBV5-5	.	CASSISGALSGETQYF	TGTGCCAGCAGCATTTCAGGGGCCCTCTCAGGGGAGACCCAGTACTTC
17	.	TRBJ2-7	TRBV6-6	once	CASSPLGGLAGDREQYF	TGTGCCAGCAGTCCCCTCGGGGGACTAGCTGGGGACAGGGAGCAGTACTTC
17	TRBD2	TRBJ2-1	TRBV4-2	once	CASSQDLVLADYNEQFF	TGTGCCAGCAGCCAAGATCTTGTACTAGCGGATTACAATGAGCAGTTCTTC
14	.	TRBJ1-2	TRBV2	.	CASHLDTGDYGYTF	TGTGCCAGCCATCTAGACACCGGGGACTATGGCTACACCTTC
16	TRBD1	TRBJ1-2	TRBV9	.	CASSVTGDRGHYGYTF	TGTGCCAGCAGCGTAACGGGGGACAGGGGGCACTATGGCTACACCTTC
18	TRBD1	TRBJ1-3	TRBV30	.	CAWRKDRVFGIPGNTIYF	TGTGCCTGGAGGAAGGACAGGGTGTTTGGTATTCCTGGAAACACCATATATTTT
15	TRBD2	TRBJ2-3	TRBV7-2	.	CASSSTSGVVSTQYF	TGTGCCAGCAGCTCCACTAGCGGGGTGGTCAGTACGCAGTATTTT
14	.	TRBJ2-5	TRBV9	.	CASSVAEGRQTQYF	TGTGCCAGCAGCGTAGCGGAGGGGAGGCAGACCCAGTACTTC
14	TRBD2	TRBJ2-1	TRBV19	few	CASSIGWGGDEQFF	TGTGCCAGTAGTATAGGGTGGGGGGGAGATGAGCAGTTCTTC
16	TRBD2	TRBJ2-5	TRBV5-8	once	CASSLGRGGIQETQYF	TGTGCCAGCAGCTTGGGACGGGGGGGTATTCAAGAGACCCAGTACTTC
16	TRBD2	TRBJ2-5	TRBV5-1	.	CASSLGASGGAETQYF	TGCGCCAGCAGCTTGGGTGCTAGCGGGGGGGCTGAGACCCAGTACTTC
14	.	TRBJ1-2	TRBV5-1	.	CASSTGSGDGGYTF	TGCGCCAGCAGCACCGGCTCGGGGGATGGGGGCTACACCTTC
18	TRBD2	TRBJ2-1	TRBV29-1	once	CSVERSLLGLENYNEQFF	TGCAGCGTTGAAAGGTCTCTCTTAGGACTAGAGAATTACAATGAGCAGTTCTTC
15	.	TRBJ2-3	TRBV5-1	.	CASSLQGRSSDTQYF	TGCGCCAGCAGCTTGCAGGGTCGATCCTCAGATACGCAGTATTTT
15	.	TRBJ1-2	TRBV3-1/TRBV3-2	few	CASSQVPGGRDGYTF	TGTGCCAGCAGCCAAGTCCCCGGGGGTAGAGATGGCTACACCTTC
18	TRBD2	TRBJ2-3	TRBV12-5	.	CASGLSLAGDGGADTQYF	TGTGCTAGTGGTTTGTCACTAGCGGGGGACGGTGGGGCAGATACGCAGTATTTT
16	TRBD2	TRBJ2-3	TRBV29-1	.	CSVQGPGGGGTDTQYF	TGCAGCGTTCAGGGACCGGGGGGAGGGGGCACAGATACGCAGTATTTT
14	.	TRBJ1-3	TRBV30	.	CAWSESLSGNTIYF	TGTGCCTGGAGTGAGTCGCTAAGTGGAAACACCATATATTTT
12	.	TRBJ1-1	TRBV18	.	CASSPQNTEAFF	TGTGCCAGCTCACCCCAGAACACTGAAGCTTTCTTT
12	TRBD2	TRBJ2-7	TRBV19	.	CASSVTGGPKNF	TGTGCCAGTAGTGTCACGGGGGGGCCAAAAAACTTC
16	TRBD2	TRBJ2-2	TRBV7-8	.	CASSSNAGVYTGELFF	TGTGCCAGCAGCTCTAATGCGGGGGTGTACACCGGGGAGCTGTTTTTT
14	TRBD1	TRBJ2-1	TRBV7-2	.	CASSLAGTAHEQFF	TGTGCCAGCAGCTTAGCAGGGACAGCCCATGAGCAGTTCTTC
14	TRBD1	TRBJ2-7	TRBV5-1	.	CASTPGQGSHEQYF	TGCGCCAGCACCCCCGGACAGGGGTCCCACGAGCAGTACTTC
11	.	TRBJ1-4	TRBV2	.	CASSGDEKLFF	TGTGCCAGCTCGGGGGATGAAAAACTGTTTTTT
14	.	TRBJ2-3	TRBV2	.	CASSVSRVGDTQYF	TGTGCCAGCAGTGTTTCTCGCGTCGGGGATACGCAGTATTTT
15	TRBD1	TRBJ2-1	TRBV7-2	once	CASTIRGSSYNEQFF	TGTGCCAGCACCATCAGGGGGAGCTCCTACAATGAGCAGTTCTTC
15	.	TRBJ1-6	TRBV7-9	.	CASSLPEAFNSPLHF	TGTGCCAGCAGCTTACCAGAGGCGTTTAATTCACCCCTCCACTTT
14	.	TRBJ2-2	TRBV18	once	CASSRTTDTGELFF	TGTGCCAGCTCCCGGACTACTGACACCGGGGAGCTGTTTTTT
12	.	TRBJ1-2	TRBV5-1	.	CASSLAGYGYTF	TGCGCCAGCAGCTTGGCAGGGTATGGCTACACCTTC
15	TRBD2	TRBJ2-5	TRBV27	once	CASSSPGAGEETQYF	TGTGCCAGCAGTTCCCCGGGAGCGGGGGAAGAGACCCAGTACTTC
15	.	TRBJ2-5	TRBV2	.	CASTGPLREYETQYF	TGTGCCAGCACCGGGCCTCTCAGGGAATATGAGACCCAGTACTTC
15	TRBD1	TRBJ2-7	TRBV27	.	CASSLEAGGPYEQYF	TGTGCCAGCAGTTTAGAGGCAGGGGGCCCCTACGAGCAGTACTTC
16	TRBD2	TRBJ2-1	TRBV14	.	CASTTSGASSYNEQFF	TGTGCCAGCACTACTAGCGGAGCCAGCTCCTACAATGAGCAGTTCTTC
18	.	TRBJ1-1	TRBV30	.	CAWTWAWGRGAQNTEAFF	TGTGCCTGGACCTGGGCCTGGGGACGGGGGGCGCAAAACACTGAAGCTTTCTTT
13	.	TRBJ1-1	TRBV2	.	CASSGAGRTEAFF	TGTGCCAGCAGTGGGGCAGGGCGAACTGAAGCTTTCTTT
15	.	TRBJ1-1	TRBV6-5	once	CASSFDRGREAGAFF	TGTGCCAGCAGTTTTGATCGCGGGAGGGAAGCGGGAGCTTTCTTT
12	.	TRBJ1-4	TRBV6-2/TRBV6-3	.	CASSSGWEKLFF	TGTGCCAGCAGTTCAGGCTGGGAAAAACTGTTTTTT
16	TRBD1	TRBJ1-1	TRBV4-1	.	CASSLISGGMNTEAFF	TGCGCCAGCAGCCTAATTTCAGGGGGGATGAACACTGAAGCTTTCTTT
15	.	TRBJ1-4	TRBV30	.	CAWSVGGSGNEKLFF	TGTGCCTGGAGTGTTGGGGGCAGTGGGAATGAAAAACTGTTTTTT
15	.	TRBJ2-7	TRBV7-3	.	CASSLTGADSYEQYF	TGTGCCAGCAGCTTAACTGGGGCTGATTCCTACGAGCAGTACTTC
16	.	TRBJ2-2	TRBV23-1	.	CAKVSGTLANTGELFF	TGCGCTAAGGTCTCCGGGACACTCGCGAACACCGGGGAGCTGTTTTTT
11	.	TRBJ2-1	TRBV20-1	.	CSAGTSYEQFF	TGCAGTGCTGGGACATCTTATGAGCAGTTCTTC
13	TRBD2	TRBJ2-7	TRBV11-2	.	CASSLSGSYEQYF	TGTGCCAGCAGCCTTAGCGGGAGTTACGAGCAGTACTTC
12	TRBD1	TRBJ2-5	TRBV7-9	.	CASSVGQGGQYF	TGTGCCAGCAGCGTCGGACAGGGGGGCCAGTACTTC
15	TRBD2	TRBJ2-1	TRBV3-1/TRBV3-2	.	CASSQVSGRYNEQFF	TGTGCCAGCAGCCAAGTTAGCGGGAGGTACAATGAGCAGTTCTTC
15	.	TRBJ2-5	TRBV7-9	.	CASSLWGEKGETQYF	TGTGCCAGCAGCTTATGGGGGGAGAAAGGAGAGACCCAGTACTTC
15	TRBD1	TRBJ1-6	TRBV9	.	CASNTGGTRNSPLHF	TGTGCCAGCAACACAGGGGGCACAAGGAATTCACCCCTCCACTTT